This T cell receptor beta chain emerged from a study of somatic mutations in cytotoxic T cells in rheumatoid arthritis. Trimming stripped 6 bases from V and 2 bases from J, with 13 bases between. The CDR3 spans 15 residues. Germline V lookup: CDR1 SEHNR, CDR2 FQNEAQ (reference sequence). Both CD4+ and CD8+ cells were separated through positive magnetic bead selection, and their purity was verified using flow cytometry. Study-level results: Rheumatoid arthritis patients and age-matched healthy controls showed no significant difference in CD8+ T-cell clonality.

Under the authors' procedure: The authors rarely found patient CD8+ clones larger than 1% matching published virus-specific TCRB sequences. Assay: immunoSEQ multiplex PCR; the TCRdb copy retains only in-frame clones and omits some. V and J calls and clone size follow that table, whereas D and trimming were derived from the DNA. The table lists 13,000 to 15,000 clones, over 70% of them singletons. Concerning this clone itself: Its cognate antigen is unknown.

This sequence joins TRBV7-9 and TRBJ1-4; D gene ambiguous. The sequencing sample was made of CD8+ T cells sorted from blood. The receptor was derived from an adult with rheumatoid arthritis. The CDR3 loop reads CASSLRTGTNEKLFF. The CDR3 nucleotides are TGTGCCAGCAGTCTGAGGACTGGGACTAATGAAAAACTGTTTTTT.